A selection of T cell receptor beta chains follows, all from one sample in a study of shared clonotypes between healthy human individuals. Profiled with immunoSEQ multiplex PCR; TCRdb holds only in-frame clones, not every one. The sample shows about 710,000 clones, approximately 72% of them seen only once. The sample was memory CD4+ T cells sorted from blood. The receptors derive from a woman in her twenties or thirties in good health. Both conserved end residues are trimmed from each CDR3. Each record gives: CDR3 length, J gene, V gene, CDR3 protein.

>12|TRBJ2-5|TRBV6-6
ASSYSRGGETQY
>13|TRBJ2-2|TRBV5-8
ASSLGHANTGELF
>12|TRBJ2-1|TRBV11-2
ASGLAGPYNEQF
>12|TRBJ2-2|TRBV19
ASSIAGGGGELF
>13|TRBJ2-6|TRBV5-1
ASSPARSGANVLT
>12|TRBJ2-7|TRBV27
ASSSRQGTGEQY
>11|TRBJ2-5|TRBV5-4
ASSQSNRGTQY
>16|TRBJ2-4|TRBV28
ASSSAVQELLAKNIQY
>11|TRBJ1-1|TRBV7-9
ASNTQGNTEAF
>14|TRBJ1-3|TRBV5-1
ASSNDREVSGNTIY
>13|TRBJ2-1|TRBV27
ASSSREFPYNEQF
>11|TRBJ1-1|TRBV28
ASTVGTVTEAF
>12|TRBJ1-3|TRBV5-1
ASSRSGVSDTIY
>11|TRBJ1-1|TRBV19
ASSVWDDRAAF
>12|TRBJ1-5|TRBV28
ASSFIGFNQPQH
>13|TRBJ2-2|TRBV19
ASTPQSGVTGELF
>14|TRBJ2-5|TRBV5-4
ASSLEGTSIWETQY
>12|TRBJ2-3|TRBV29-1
SVAAASSTDTQY
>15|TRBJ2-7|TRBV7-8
ASSYPRPAGGPYEQY
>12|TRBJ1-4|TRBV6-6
ASSQQGTVEKLF
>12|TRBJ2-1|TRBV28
ASGSGGDSNEQF
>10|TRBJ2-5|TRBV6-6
ASSSDGETQY
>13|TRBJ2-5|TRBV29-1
SVEPTSGSRETQY
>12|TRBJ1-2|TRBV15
ATSRGGDSYGYT
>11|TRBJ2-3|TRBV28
ASSVPGSDTQY
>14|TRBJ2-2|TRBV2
ASTTSGRANTGELF
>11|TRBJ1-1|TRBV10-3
AISSTENSEAF
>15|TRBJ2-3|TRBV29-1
SANYRTSGRAADTQY
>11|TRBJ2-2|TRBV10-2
ASRGWNTGELF
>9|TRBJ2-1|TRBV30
AWGYSGRQF
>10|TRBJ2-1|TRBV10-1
ARTGNVNEQF
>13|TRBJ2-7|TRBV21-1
ASSKRQGPAREQY
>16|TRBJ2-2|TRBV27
ASSHLTSGRANTGELF
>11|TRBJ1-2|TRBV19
ASSDTGEYGYT
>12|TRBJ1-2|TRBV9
ASSVDWDRESYT
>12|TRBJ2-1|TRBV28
ASREGGGYNEQF
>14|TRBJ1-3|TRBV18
ASSPILTGTGNTIY
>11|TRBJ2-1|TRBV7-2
ASRVGGYNEQF
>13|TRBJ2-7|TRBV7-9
ASSHRAGYTYEQY
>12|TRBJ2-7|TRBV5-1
ASSLEQNLHEQY
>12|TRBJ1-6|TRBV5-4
ASSLERGNSPLH
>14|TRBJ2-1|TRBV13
ASSLRTSGSHNEQF
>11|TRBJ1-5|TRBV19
ASSIARDQPQH
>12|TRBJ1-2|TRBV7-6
ASSSRGRGYGYT
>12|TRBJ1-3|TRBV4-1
ASSQGHSGNTIY
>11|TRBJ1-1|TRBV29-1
SVNRDRGTEAF
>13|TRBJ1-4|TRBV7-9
ASRLSYATNEKLF